This T cell receptor (beta chain) is from a study of T-cell memory formation after mild COVID-19. Study results and limitations: CD4+ bias marked clones expanding day 15 to 37, unlike balanced contracting clones. Cross-reactive memory appears to have joined, as suggested by some responding clones showing up in pre-infection memory.

This clonotype was counted between two and nine times. Antigen: not known. The junction had 4 bases not matched to a gene; V was cut back by 2 bases and J by 5 bases. Germline CDR1 and CDR2: SEHNR and FQNEAQ (reference sequence). The CDR3 extends over 15 amino acids. TCRdb reprocessed the 5' RACE reads with MiXCR, giving one entry per CDR3 protein. The profile covers almost 550,000 distinct CDR3 sequences, with around 21% appearing a single time and around 12% taken by the ten largest. The rearrangement links TRBV7-9 to TRBJ2-1; the match to TRBD2 covers 9 bases. The TCR comes from an adult woman who had mild COVID-19 (a few samples of this study predate the infection). Cell type and time point are not known. Sequencing was done on a sample of PBMCs or a T cell subset sorted from them (not recorded which). The CDR3 sequence is CASSLRTSDHNEQFF. The CDR3 coding sequence is TGTGCCAGCAGCTTACGGACTAGCGACCACAATGAGCAGTTCTTC.